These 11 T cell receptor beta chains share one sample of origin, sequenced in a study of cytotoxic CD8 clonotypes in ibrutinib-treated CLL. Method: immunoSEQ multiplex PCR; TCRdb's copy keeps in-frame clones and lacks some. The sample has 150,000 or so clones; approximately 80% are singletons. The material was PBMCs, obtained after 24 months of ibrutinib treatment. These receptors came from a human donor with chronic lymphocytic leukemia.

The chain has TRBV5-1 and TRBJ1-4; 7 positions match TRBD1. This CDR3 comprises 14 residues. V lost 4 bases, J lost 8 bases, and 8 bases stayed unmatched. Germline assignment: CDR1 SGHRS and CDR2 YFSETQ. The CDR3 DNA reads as TGCGCCAGCAGCCAAGGGGGCGCGGGGGAAAAACTGTTTTTT. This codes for CASSQGGAGEKLFF.

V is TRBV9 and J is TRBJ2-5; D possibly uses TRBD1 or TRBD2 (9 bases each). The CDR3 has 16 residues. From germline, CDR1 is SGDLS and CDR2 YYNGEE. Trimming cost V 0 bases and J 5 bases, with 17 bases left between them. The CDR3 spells CASSVVPSGTGETQYF. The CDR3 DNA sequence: TGTGCCAGCAGCGTAGTTCCTAGCGGGACAGGGGAGACCCAGTACTTC.

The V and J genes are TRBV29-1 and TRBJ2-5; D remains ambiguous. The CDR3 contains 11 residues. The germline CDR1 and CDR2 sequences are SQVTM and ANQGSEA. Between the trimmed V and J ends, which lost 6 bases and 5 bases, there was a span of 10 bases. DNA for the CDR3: TGCAGCGTCAGGACCCAGGAGACCCAGTACTTC. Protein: CSVRTQETQYF.

CDR3 sequence: CASSLTGGQPQHF. The CDR3, as DNA: TGTGCCAGCAGCTTAACCGGGGGTCAGCCCCAGCATTTT. V usage is TRBV7-2 and J usage is TRBJ1-5; D is perhaps TRBD1 (5 bases). The germline V and J ends were trimmed by 2 bases and 6 bases, with 8 bases remaining between them. The CDR3 is 13 residues long. Germline V gene lookup returns CDR1 SGHTA and CDR2 FQGNSA.

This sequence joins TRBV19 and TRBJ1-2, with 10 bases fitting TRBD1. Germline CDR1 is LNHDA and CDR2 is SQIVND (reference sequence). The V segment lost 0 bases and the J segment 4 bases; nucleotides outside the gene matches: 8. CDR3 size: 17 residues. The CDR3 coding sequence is TGTGCCAGTAGTATAGATGGGGCCGGGACAGGGGCCTATGGCTACACCTTC. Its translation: CASSIDGAGTGAYGYTF. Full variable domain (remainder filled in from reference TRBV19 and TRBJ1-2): DGGITQSPKYLFRKEGQNVTLSCEQNLNHDAMYWYRQDPGQGLRLIYYSQIVNDFQKGDIAEGYSVSREKKESFPLTVTSAQKNPTAFYLCASSIDGAGTGAYGYTFGSGTRLTVV.

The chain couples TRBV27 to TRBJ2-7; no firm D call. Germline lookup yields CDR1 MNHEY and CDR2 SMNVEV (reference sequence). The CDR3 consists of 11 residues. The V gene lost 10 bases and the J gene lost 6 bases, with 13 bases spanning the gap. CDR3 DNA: TGTGCCACACGGTCAGGTCCCGAGCAGTACTTC. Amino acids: CATRSGPEQYF.

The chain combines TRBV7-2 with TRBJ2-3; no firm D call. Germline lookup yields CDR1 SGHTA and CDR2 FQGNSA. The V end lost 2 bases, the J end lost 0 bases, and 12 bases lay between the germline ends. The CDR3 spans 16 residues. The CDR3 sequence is CASSLSGVGSTDTQYF. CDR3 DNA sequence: TGTGCCAGCAGCTTATCGGGTGTCGGGAGCACAGATACGCAGTATTTT.

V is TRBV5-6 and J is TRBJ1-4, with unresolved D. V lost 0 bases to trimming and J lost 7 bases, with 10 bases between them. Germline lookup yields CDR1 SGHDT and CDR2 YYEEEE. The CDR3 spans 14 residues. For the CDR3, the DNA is TGTGCCAGCAGCTTGGGTACCGTTGGTGAAAAACTGTTTTTT. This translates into CASSLGTVGEKLFF.

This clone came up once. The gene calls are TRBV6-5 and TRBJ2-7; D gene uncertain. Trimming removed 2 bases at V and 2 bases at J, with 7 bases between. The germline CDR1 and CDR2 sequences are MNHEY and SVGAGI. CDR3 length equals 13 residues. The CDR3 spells CASSYAPPYEQYF. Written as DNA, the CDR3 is TGTGCCAGCAGTTACGCTCCCCCCTACGAGCAGTACTTC.

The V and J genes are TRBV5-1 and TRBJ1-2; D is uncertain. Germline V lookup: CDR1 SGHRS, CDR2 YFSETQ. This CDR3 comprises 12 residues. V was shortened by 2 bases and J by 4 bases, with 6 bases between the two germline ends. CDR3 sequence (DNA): TGCGCCAGCAGCTTAACTACCTATGGCTACACCTTC. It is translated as CASSLTTYGYTF.

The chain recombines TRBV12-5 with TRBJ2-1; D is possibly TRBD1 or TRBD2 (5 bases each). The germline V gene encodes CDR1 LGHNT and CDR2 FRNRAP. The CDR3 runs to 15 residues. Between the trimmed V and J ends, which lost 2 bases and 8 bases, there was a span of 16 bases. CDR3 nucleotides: TGTGCTAGTGGTTTGCGGGGCGGCCCGTTGGATGAGCAGTTCTTC. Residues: CASGLRGGPLDEQFF.